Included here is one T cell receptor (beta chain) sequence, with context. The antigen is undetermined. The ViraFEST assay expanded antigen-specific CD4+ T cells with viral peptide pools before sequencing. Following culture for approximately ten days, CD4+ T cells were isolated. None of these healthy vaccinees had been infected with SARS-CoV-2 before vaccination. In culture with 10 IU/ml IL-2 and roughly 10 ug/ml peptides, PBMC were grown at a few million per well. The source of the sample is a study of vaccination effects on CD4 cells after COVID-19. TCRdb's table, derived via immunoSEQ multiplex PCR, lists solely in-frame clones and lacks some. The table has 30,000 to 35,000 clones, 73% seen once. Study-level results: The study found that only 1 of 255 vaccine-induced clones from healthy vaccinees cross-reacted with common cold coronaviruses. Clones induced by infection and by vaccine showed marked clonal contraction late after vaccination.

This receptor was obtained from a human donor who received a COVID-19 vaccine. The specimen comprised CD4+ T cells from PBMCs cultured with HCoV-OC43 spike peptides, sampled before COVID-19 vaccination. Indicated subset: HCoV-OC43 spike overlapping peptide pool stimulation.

The CDR3 nucleotides read TGTGCCAGCAGCTTAGATCCGGGGACTAACTATGGCTACACCTTC. This sequence encodes CASSLDPGTNYGYTF. V and J are TRBV11-2 and TRBJ1-2, with no clear D. Germline values: CDR1 SGHAT, CDR2 FQNNGV. The CDR3 covers 15 residues. Trimming stripped 0 bases from V and 0 bases from J, with 8 bases between.